Sequencing of this T cell receptor beta chain was carried out in a study of T cell responses to AZD1222 COVID-19 vaccine. The study, taken as a whole, reports: As reported, nearly half of all spike-specific TCRs target variant regions that are unmutated.

CDR1 is LNHDA, CDR2 SQIVND, per germline (reference sequence). This CDR3 has 15 residues. Trimming cost V 5 bases and J 0 bases; bases outside gene matches: 4. The assay was immunoSEQ multiplex PCR, and TCRdb's table has in-frame clones only and misses some. This table holds roughly 160,000 clones, about nine tenths found once. Details on this clone: Its antigen is unknown.

This chain links TRBV19 with TRBJ1-2; 9 bases fit TRBD1. The sequenced sample was peripheral blood, obtained on day 0 of AZD1222 vaccination. This sequence originates from an adult in good health. The CDR3 coding sequence is TGTGCCAGTAGTTCAAGACAGGGGGCTAACTATGGCTACACCTTC. Protein: CASSSRQGANYGYTF.